This T cell receptor (beta chain) emerged from a study of blood T cells in healthy people across ages. The study, taken as a whole, reports: Researchers report that TCR beta diversity correlated strongly with naive T cell percentage. The fall in TCR beta diversity per million T cells was roughly linear with age.

With a J-beta primer mix and a sample-barcoded 5' primer, a second PCR ran roughly 6 to 11 cycles. MiXCR, applied by TCRdb to the 5' RACE reads, yields one record per CDR3 protein. The sample consists of about a million distinct CDR3 sequences, 51% of them appearing once. On this clonotype: Its antigen is still unknown.

This CDR3 has 13 residues. V lost 4 bases and J lost 12; bases outside the gene matches: 6. Germline CDR1 and CDR2: MDHEN and SYDVKM. Sequenced input: blood. The rearrangement links TRBV28 to TRBJ1-6, with 7 nucleotides matching TRBD1. This sequence originates from a woman aged 60 to 75 in good health. CDR3 loop: CASSWRGRKPLHF. Written as DNA, the CDR3 is TGTGCCAGCAGTTGGAGGGGGCGCAAACCCCTCCACTTT. The entire variable domain, with the rest obtained from reference TRBV28 and TRBJ1-6, is as follows: DVKVTQSSRYLVKRTGEKVFLECVQDMDHENMFWYRQDPGLGLRLIYFSYDVKMKEKGDIPEGYSVSREKKERFSLILESASTNQTSMYLCASSWRGRKPLHFGNGTRLTVT.